The clone carrying this T cell receptor (beta chain) was picked up many times. Its antigen remains unidentified. Assembly of TCR beta libraries relied on iRepertoire HTBI primers together with Arm-PCR of CDR3 regions. TCRdb reprocessed the multiplex PCR reads via MiXCR and lists one record per CDR3 protein. The data show hundreds of thousands of distinct CDR3 sequences, less than 25% seen once. This record comes from a study of regulatory T cells in long-lasting Graves disease. Findings and caveats of the study: Repertoires from persistent disease leaned toward TRBV28, TRBJ1-2 and TRBJ2-5. TCR diversity was lower in persistent Graves' patients (versus newly diagnosed ones). Persistent patients shared some 2,900 public clonotypes among themselves. Newly diagnosed patients shared fewer, at about a thousand.

Stated time point: persistent/refractory GD, antithyroid drugs over 5 years with positive TRAb. From PBMCs, RNA was extracted and then used to make the TCR library. About 8.8 milliliters of peripheral blood were drawn into EDTA tubes. Germline CDR1 reads MNHNS; CDR2 reads SASEGT. After removal of 6 bases from V and 5 bases from J, the junction contained 7 bases not matched to a gene. The CDR3 is 13 residues long. The receptor's source is a female donor with Graves disease. The material sequenced was peripheral blood mononuclear cells (PBMCs), taken when the disease was refractory, from a patient treated with antithyroid drugs. The chain has TRBV6-1 and TRBJ2-7; TRBD1 agrees at 7 bases. The CDR3 here is CASRGDSRHEQYF. Written as DNA, the CDR3 is TGTGCCAGCAGGGGGGACAGTCGCCACGAGCAGTACTTC.